The 25 T cell receptor beta chains below come from one sample, sequenced in a study of CD8+ T cells in alopecia areata. Investigators isolated RNA and reverse transcribed it into cDNA to act as the sequencing template. Method: immunoSEQ multiplex PCR; TCRdb's copy keeps in-frame clones and lacks some. Of some 110,000 clones listed, around two fifths are singletons. Specimen: CD4+ T cells sorted from blood. The receptors derive from a human donor with alopecia areata.

This clone was counted between two and nine times. The chain links TRBV29-1 to TRBJ2-5; 11 bases are a match to TRBD1. Germline V gives CDR1 SQVTM, CDR2 ANQGSEA. After removal of 6 bases from V and 1 base from J, the junction contained 4 bases not matched to a gene. The CDR3 is made up of 14 amino acids. Here the CDR3 reads CSVRGTGGQETQYF. The DNA of the CDR3 is TGCAGCGTCCGCGGGACAGGGGGCCAAGAGACCCAGTACTTC.

V usage is TRBV5-1 and J usage is TRBJ1-1; D may be TRBD1 (5 bases). Germline lookup yields CDR1 SGHRS and CDR2 YFSETQ. The CDR3 has 16 amino acids. Trimming took off 0 bases at V and 2 bases at J, with 14 bases between the two ends. The CDR3 DNA reads TGCGCCAGCAGCTTGGACCCGGGGGGAGCAAACACTGAAGCTTTCTTT. This translates into CASSLDPGGANTEAFF.

The chain carries TRBV5-4 and TRBJ2-7, with D unresolved. The V gene lost 5 bases and the J gene lost 6 bases, with 18 bases spanning the gap. The length of the CDR3 is 14 residues. CDR1 is SGHNT and CDR2 is YYREEE in the germline V gene (reference sequence). This CDR3 is CASSFPSVVSEQYF. The CDR3 DNA reads as TGTGCCAGCAGTTTCCCTTCGGTGGTGAGCGAGCAGTACTTC.

Of note for this clone: Other nucleotide sequences in the sample specify the same CDR3. The chain employs TRBV7-2 and TRBJ2-3; TRBD1 agrees at 7 bases. Trimming removed 5 bases from V and 2 bases from J; junction bases left unmatched: 4. Germline V gene lookup returns CDR1 SGHTA and CDR2 FQGNSA. The CDR3 has 14 residues. The DNA for the CDR3 is TGTGCCAGCAGCCTGGGACAGTACACAGATACGCAGTATTTT. This encodes CASSLGQYTDTQYF.

This clone was found many times. The chain has TRBV18 and TRBJ2-1; the D is unclear. Germline V CDR1 and CDR2: KGHSH, LQKENI. Between the trimmed V and J ends, which lost 4 bases and 5 bases, there was a span of 9 bases. The CDR3 extends over 13 amino acids. CDR3 in DNA: TGTGCCAGCTCACGGGTGCGAGACAATGAGCAGTTCTTC. Protein product: CASSRVRDNEQFF.

This sequence joins TRBV15 and TRBJ2-3; 8 positions agree with TRBD2. CDR1 LNHNV and CDR2 YYDKDF come from the germline V gene (reference sequence). V lost 7 bases, J lost 6 bases, and 6 bases stayed unmatched. This CDR3 region has 13 residues. The chain's CDR3 is CATKLAGSDTQYF. The CDR3 coding sequence is TGTGCCACCAAGCTAGCGGGCTCGGATACGCAGTATTTT.

A word on this clone: The same CDR3 is also encoded by other DNA sequences in this sample. The chain links TRBV30 to TRBJ1-1, with TRBD1 as a possible D gene (5 bases). This CDR3 comprises 13 residues. Germline assignment: CDR1 GTSNPN and CDR2 SVGIG (reference sequence). Trimming removed 2 bases from V and 1 base from J, with 8 bases in between. The CDR3 sequence: CAWSRDQNTEAFF. DNA of the CDR3: TGTGCCTGGAGTAGGGACCAGAACACTGAAGCTTTCTTT.

This clone was detected a few times. The chain joins TRBV30 to TRBJ2-7, with D perhaps being TRBD1 or TRBD2 (6 bases each). The CDR3 length is 16 residues. Germline V gene sequence: CDR1 GTSNPN, CDR2 SVGIG (reference sequence). V was cut by 1 base and J by 0 bases, with 16 bases left in between. The CDR3 loop reads CAWSAGAGRTSYEQYF. CDR3 nucleotides: TGTGCCTGGAGTGCAGGGGCAGGGAGGACCTCCTACGAGCAGTACTTC.

The chain employs TRBV2 and TRBJ1-1, with 9 bases lining up with TRBD1. The germline V gene has CDR1 SNHLY and CDR2 FYNNEI. The CDR3 sequence is 14 residues long. V lost 4 bases and J lost 5; bases outside the gene matches: 5. The CDR3 spells CASSGWTGDTEAFF. CDR3 sequence (DNA): TGTGCCAGCAGTGGATGGACAGGGGATACTGAAGCTTTCTTT. The full variable domain, completed using reference TRBV2 and TRBJ1-1, is EPEVTQTPSHQVTQMGQEVILRCVPISNHLYFYWYRQILGQKVEFLVSFYNNEISEKSEIFDDQFSVERPDGSNFTLKIRSTKLEDSAMYFCASSGWTGDTEAFFGQGTRLTVV.

CDR3: CASSLTGNPLEQYF. The CDR3 nucleotides are TGCGCCAGCAGCTTGACAGGGAATCCCCTCGAGCAGTACTTC. The J gene is TRBJ2-7, the V gene TRBV5-1; maybe TRBD1 (6 bases). From germline, CDR1 is SGHRS and CDR2 YFSETQ. V dropped 1 base and J dropped 6 bases, with 14 bases sitting between them. CDR3 length equals 14 residues.

The genes are TRBV28 and TRBJ2-7; 7 nucleotides agree with TRBD1. The CDR3 totals 15 residues. The V gene end was trimmed by 5 bases and the J gene end by 2 bases; junction bases not matched to a gene: 9. CDR1 MDHEN and CDR2 SYDVKM come from the germline V gene. The CDR3 coding sequence is TGTGCCAGCAGTCCAGTTCGGACAGGAACCTACGAGCAGTACTTC. Translating it yields CASSPVRTGTYEQYF.

V is TRBV18 and J is TRBJ2-7; D unresolved. The CDR3 extends over 13 amino acids. In germline, CDR1 is KGHSH, CDR2 LQKENI. Trimming cost V 3 bases and J 3 bases, with 9 bases left between them. The CDR3 nucleotides read TGTGCCAGCTCACCGACCGTAAACTACGAGCAGTACTTC. Residues: CASSPTVNYEQYF.

This chain links TRBV9 with TRBJ2-3; D is perhaps TRBD2 (5 bases). The CDR3 has 15 amino acids. Germline CDR1 is SGDLS and CDR2 is YYNGEE. The V end lost 0 bases, the J end lost 3 bases, and 11 bases lay between the germline ends. CDR3 coding DNA: TGTGCCAGCAGCGTAGAACCCGGGGTGACAGATACGCAGTATTTT. Protein product: CASSVEPGVTDTQYF. Based on the CDR3 plus reference TRBV9 and TRBJ2-3, the full variable domain is DSGVTQTPKHLITATGQRVTLRCSPRSGDLSVYWYQQSLDQGLQFLIQYYNGEERAKGNILERFSAQQFPDLHSELNLSSLELGDSALYFCASSVEPGVTDTQYFGPGTRLTVL.

The chain employs TRBV29-1 and TRBJ2-2; TRBD2 matches 14 bases. This CDR3 has 17 residues. Trimming at V came to 6 bases and at J to 1 base, leaving 7 bases not matched to a gene. The V gene's germline CDR1 is SQVTM and CDR2 ANQGSEA. This CDR3 is CSVKRLAGGGNTGELFF. The CDR3 bases are TGCAGCGTAAAGAGACTAGCGGGAGGGGGGAACACCGGGGAGCTGTTTTTT.

CDR3 region: CASSLVPGDKETQYF. CDR3 sequence (DNA): TGTGCCAGCAGCCTCGTACCGGGAGATAAAGAGACCCAGTACTTC. The rearrangement joins TRBV11-2 to TRBJ2-5; TRBD2 might be the D (6 bases). The V gene lost 5 bases and the J gene lost 3 bases, with 16 bases spanning the gap. The CDR3 spans 15 residues. CDR1 is SGHAT, CDR2 FQNNGV, per germline.

The J gene is TRBJ2-5, the V gene TRBV6-5; D possibly uses TRBD1 or TRBD2 (5 bases each). This CDR3 region has 14 residues. Germline CDR1 reads MNHEY; CDR2 reads SVGAGI. V dropped 4 bases and J dropped 2 bases, with 11 bases sitting between them. CDR3 coding DNA: TGTGCCAGCAGTTTCACGAGGGGACAAGAGACCCAGTACTTC. Amino acid sequence: CASSFTRGQETQYF.

This sequence joins TRBV30 and TRBJ1-5; D not resolved. The CDR3 consists of 14 residues. Germline V gene data show CDR1 as GTSNPN and CDR2 as SVGIG (reference sequence). Trimming removed 3 bases from V and 0 bases from J, with 9 bases in between. The CDR3 sequence: CAWRSSFSNQPQHF. The CDR3 DNA sequence: TGTGCCTGGAGGAGCAGCTTTAGCAATCAGCCCCAGCATTTT.

The rearrangement links TRBV30 to TRBJ1-1; D may be TRBD1 (6 bases). The CDR3 sequence is 13 residues long. V was trimmed by 8 bases and J by 3 bases, leaving 16 bases between them. CDR1 and CDR2 (germline): GTSNPN, SVGIG (reference sequence). The chain's CDR3 is CAHNQQGYTEAFF. Here the CDR3 DNA reads TGTGCCCACAACCAACAGGGATACACTGAAGCTTTCTTT.

The chain employs TRBV29-1 and TRBJ1-1; D call uncertain. The CDR3 covers 16 residues. The V gene lost 0 bases and the J gene lost 2 bases, with 16 bases spanning the gap. From germline, CDR1 is SQVTM and CDR2 ANQGSEA. This CDR3 reads CSVEESARALNTEAFF. The CDR3 DNA reads TGCAGCGTTGAAGAGTCGGCTCGGGCTCTTAACACTGAAGCTTTCTTT.

CDR3 sequence reads: CASSYTGQGGYTF. CDR3 coding DNA: TGTGCCAGCAGTTACACGGGTCAGGGGGGCTACACCTTC. The chain is built from TRBV6-5 and TRBJ1-2; possible D gene TRBD1, 6 bases. The germline CDR1 and CDR2 sequences are MNHEY and SVGAGI. The V and J ends lost 2 bases and 8 bases respectively, with 12 bases between them. CDR3 length equals 13 residues.

CDR3: CASSHPGQGYEQYF. CDR3 sequence (DNA): TGTGCCAGCAGCCATCCGGGACAGGGCTACGAGCAGTACTTC. The chain couples TRBV13 to TRBJ2-7, with TRBD1 identical over 9 bases. The trim removed 5 bases at V and 3 bases at J, leaving 5 bases unmatched. Germline V CDR1 and CDR2: PRHDT, FYEKMQ (reference sequence). The CDR3 covers 14 residues.

The sample holds a few counts of this clone. V gene TRBV29-1 combines with J gene TRBJ2-3, with 8 positions matching TRBD2. Germline V gives CDR1 SQVTM, CDR2 ANQGSEA. The CDR3 is made up of 14 amino acids. V gave up 6 bases and J gave up 2 bases; unmatched junction bases: 7. The CDR3 sequence: CSVKTSGTTDTQYF. The CDR3 DNA reads TGCAGCGTGAAAACTAGCGGAACCACAGATACGCAGTATTTT.

V and J are TRBV18 and TRBJ1-2, with D maybe TRBD1 (6 bases). This CDR3 has 15 residues. Trimming cost V 0 bases and J 8 bases, with 16 bases left between them. The germline gives CDR1 KGHSH, CDR2 LQKENI. CDR3: CASSPPGQLRNGYTF. The CDR3 DNA follows: TGTGCCAGCTCACCACCTGGACAGCTCCGCAACGGCTACACCTTC.

The chain couples TRBV25-1 to TRBJ1-1, with a weak D call TRBD1 (5 bases). From germline, CDR1 is MGHDK and CDR2 SYGVNS. The CDR3 totals 16 residues. V dropped 0 bases and J dropped 1 base, with 12 bases sitting between them. CDR3 bases: TGTGCCAGCAGTGAATATATCGGGGCGGGGAACACTGAAGCTTTCTTT. This sequence encodes CASSEYIGAGNTEAFF.

This clone was counted only a few times. The CDR3 reads CATSRDTGQPQHF. DNA for the CDR3: TGTGCCACCAGCAGAGATACCGGGCAGCCCCAGCATTTT. The chain employs TRBV15 and TRBJ1-5; D unresolved. With 0 bases removed from V and 7 bases from J, the gap between germline ends came to 7 bases. CDR1 is LNHNV and CDR2 is YYDKDF in the germline V gene (reference sequence). This CDR3 spans 13 amino acids.